What follows describes a single T cell receptor (beta chain). Assay used: immunoSEQ multiplex PCR; TCRdb lists only in-frame clones, some missing. The table has fewer than 75,000 clones, roughly nine tenths seen once. This specimen belongs to a study of T cell changes during pregnancy in multiple sclerosis. Per the germline V gene, CDR1 is SGHDN and CDR2 is FVKESK. CDR3 length: 11 amino acids. Trimming stripped 3 bases from V and 2 bases from J, with 2 bases between. The sequence was collected from a female donor with multiple sclerosis, enrolled in a pregnancy study. This sequence joins TRBV14 and TRBJ2-7; no definite D call. The specimen was peripheral blood, collected in the second trimester of pregnancy. In nucleotides, the CDR3 is TGTGCCAGCAGCCACGCCTACGAGCAGTACTTC. It is translated as CASSHAYEQYF.